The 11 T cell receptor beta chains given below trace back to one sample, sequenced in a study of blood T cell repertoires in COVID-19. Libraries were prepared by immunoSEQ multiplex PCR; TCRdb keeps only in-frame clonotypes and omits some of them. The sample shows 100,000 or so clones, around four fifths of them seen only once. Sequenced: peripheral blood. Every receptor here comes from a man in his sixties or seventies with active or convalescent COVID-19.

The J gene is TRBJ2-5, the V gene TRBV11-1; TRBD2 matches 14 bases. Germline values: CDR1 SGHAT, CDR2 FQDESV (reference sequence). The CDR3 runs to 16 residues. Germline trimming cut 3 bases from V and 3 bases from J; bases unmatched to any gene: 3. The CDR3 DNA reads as TGTGCCAGCAGCTTGGGACTAGCGGGAGTAGAAGAGACCCAGTACTTC. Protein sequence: CASSLGLAGVEETQYF.

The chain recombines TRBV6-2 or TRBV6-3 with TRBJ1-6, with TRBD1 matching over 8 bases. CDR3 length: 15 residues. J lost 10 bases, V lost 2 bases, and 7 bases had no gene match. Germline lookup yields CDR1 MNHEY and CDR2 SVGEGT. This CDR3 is CASSYGGTGDSPLHF. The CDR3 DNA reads TGTGCCAGCAGTTACGGAGGGACAGGAGACTCACCCCTCCACTTT.

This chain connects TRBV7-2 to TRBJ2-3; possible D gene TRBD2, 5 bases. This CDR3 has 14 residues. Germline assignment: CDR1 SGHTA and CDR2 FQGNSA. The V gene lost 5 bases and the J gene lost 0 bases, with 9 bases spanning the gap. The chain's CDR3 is CASSPGLSTDTQYF. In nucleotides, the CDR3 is TGTGCCAGCAGCCCCGGACTCAGCACAGATACGCAGTATTTT.

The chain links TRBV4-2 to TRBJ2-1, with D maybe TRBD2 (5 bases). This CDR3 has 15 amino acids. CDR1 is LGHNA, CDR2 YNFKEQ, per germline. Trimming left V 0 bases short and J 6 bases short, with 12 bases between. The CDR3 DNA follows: TGTGCCAGCAGCCAAGAGGTAGCGATAGGCAATGAGCAGTTCTTC. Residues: CASSQEVAIGNEQFF.

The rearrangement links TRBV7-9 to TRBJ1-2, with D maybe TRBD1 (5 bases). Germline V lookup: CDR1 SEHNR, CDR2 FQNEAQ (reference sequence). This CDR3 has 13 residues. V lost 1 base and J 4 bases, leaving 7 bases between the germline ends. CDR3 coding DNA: TGTGCCAGCAGCTTAGGGGGGGTCTATGGCTACACCTTC. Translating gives CASSLGGVYGYTF.

CDR3 coding DNA: TGCGCCAGCAGCTTGGCCGGGGTCAGCTCTGGAAACACCATATATTTT. The encoded protein is CASSLAGVSSGNTIYF. V and J are TRBV5-1 and TRBJ1-3, with D uncertain. V was pared by 0 bases and J by 0 bases, with 10 bases between. Per the germline V gene, CDR1 is SGHRS and CDR2 is YFSETQ. This CDR3 is built from 16 residues.

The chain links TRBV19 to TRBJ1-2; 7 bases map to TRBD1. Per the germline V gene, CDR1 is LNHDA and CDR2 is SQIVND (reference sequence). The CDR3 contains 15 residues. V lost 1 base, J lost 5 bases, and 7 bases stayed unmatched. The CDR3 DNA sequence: TGTGCCAGTAGTATAGGGGGACAGACCTTTTATGGCTACACCTTC. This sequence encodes CASSIGGQTFYGYTF.

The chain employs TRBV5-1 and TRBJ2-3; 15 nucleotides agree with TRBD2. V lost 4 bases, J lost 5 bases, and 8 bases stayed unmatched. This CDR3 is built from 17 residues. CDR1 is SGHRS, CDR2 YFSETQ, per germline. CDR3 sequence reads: CASSPSWTSGGEDTQYF. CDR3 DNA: TGCGCCAGCAGCCCCTCGTGGACTAGCGGGGGGGAAGATACGCAGTATTTT.

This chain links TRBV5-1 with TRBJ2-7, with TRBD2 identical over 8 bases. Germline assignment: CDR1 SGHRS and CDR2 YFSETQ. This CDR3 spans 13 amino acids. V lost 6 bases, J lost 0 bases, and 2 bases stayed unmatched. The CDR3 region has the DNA TGCGCCAGCATTCGGGAGGGCTCCTACGAGCAGTACTTC. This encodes CASIREGSYEQYF.

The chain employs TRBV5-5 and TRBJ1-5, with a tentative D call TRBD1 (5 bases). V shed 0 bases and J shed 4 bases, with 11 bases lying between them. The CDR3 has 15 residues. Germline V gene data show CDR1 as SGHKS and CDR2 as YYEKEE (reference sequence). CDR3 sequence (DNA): TGTGCCAGCAGCTTGGGAGGCAGGGCGAATCAGCCCCAGCATTTT. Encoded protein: CASSLGGRANQPQHF. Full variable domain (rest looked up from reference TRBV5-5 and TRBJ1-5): DAGVTQSPTHLIKTRGQQVTLRCSPISGHKSVSWYQQVLGQGPQFIFQYYEKEERGRGNFPDRFSARQFPNYSSELNVNALLLGDSALYLCASSLGGRANQPQHFGDGTRLSIL.

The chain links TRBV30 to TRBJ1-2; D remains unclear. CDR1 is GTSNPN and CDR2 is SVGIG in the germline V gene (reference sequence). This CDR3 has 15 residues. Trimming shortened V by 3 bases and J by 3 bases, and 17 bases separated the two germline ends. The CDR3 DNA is TGTGCCTGGAGCCCCGGGATCCCCTTACACTATGGCTACACCTTC. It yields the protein CAWSPGIPLHYGYTF.